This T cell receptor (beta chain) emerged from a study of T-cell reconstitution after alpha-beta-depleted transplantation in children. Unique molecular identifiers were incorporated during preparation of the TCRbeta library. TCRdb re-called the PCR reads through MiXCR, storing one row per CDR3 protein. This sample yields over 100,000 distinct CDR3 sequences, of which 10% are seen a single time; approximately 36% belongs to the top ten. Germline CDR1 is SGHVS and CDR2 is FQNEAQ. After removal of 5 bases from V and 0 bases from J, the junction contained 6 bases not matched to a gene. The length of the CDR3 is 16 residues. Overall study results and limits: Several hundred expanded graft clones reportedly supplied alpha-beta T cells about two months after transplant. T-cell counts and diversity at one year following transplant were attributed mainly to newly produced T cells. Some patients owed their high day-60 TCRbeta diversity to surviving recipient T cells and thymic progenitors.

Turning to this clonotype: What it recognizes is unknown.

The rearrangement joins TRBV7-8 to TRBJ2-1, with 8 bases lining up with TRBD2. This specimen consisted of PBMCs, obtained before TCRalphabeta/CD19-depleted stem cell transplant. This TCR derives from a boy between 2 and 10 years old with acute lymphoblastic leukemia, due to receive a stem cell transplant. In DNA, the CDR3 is TGTGCCAGCAGCCCCCGACTAGCGAGCTCCTACAATGAGCAGTTCTTC. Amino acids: CASSPRLASSYNEQFF.